These 27 T cell receptor beta chains came from one sample sequenced in a study of regulatory T cells in long-lasting Graves disease. The sample's time point: persistent/refractory GD, antithyroid drugs over 5 years with positive TRAb. Extracted PBMC RNA gave rise to the TCR library. Through Arm-PCR of CDR3 regions and iRepertoire HTBI primers, TCR beta libraries were built. TCRdb called the multiplex PCR reads again in MiXCR, with one record for every CDR3 protein. This table holds more than 350,000 distinct CDR3 sequences, roughly a fifth found once. The specimen comprised peripheral blood mononuclear cells (PBMCs), sampled when the disease was refractory, from a patient treated with antithyroid drugs. These receptors originate from a female donor with Graves disease.

This clonotype was found many times. The chain employs TRBV2 and TRBJ1-5; tentative D call: TRBD1 (6 bases). Germline CDR1 and CDR2: SNHLY and FYNNEI. The CDR3 consists of 13 residues. Trimming removed 6 bases at V and 6 bases at J, with 12 bases between. CDR3 nucleotide sequence: TGTGCCAGCAGAGACAGGACTTCTCAGCCCCAGCATTTT. Translation: CASRDRTSQPQHF.

In regard to this clonotype: A junction end diverges from the germline sequence, so it may reflect a read error. The rearrangement links TRBV13 to TRBJ2-2; weak D call: TRBD2 (5 bases). This CDR3 is 15 amino acids long. CDR1 is PRHDT, CDR2 FYEKMQ, per germline (reference sequence). CDR3 sequence (DNA): TGTGCCAGCAGCGTAGGAGGAGAGGACACCGGGGAGCTGTTTTTT. It specifies CASSVGGEDTGELFF.

This clonotype appeared a few times. V is TRBV20-1 and J is TRBJ2-2; D might be TRBD1 (5 bases). The germline CDR1 and CDR2 sequences are DFQATT and SNEGSKA (reference sequence). This CDR3 region has 15 residues. Trimming stripped 0 bases from V and 2 bases from J, with 10 bases between. As DNA, the CDR3 is TGCAGTGCTAGAGATGCGGACACCAACACCGGGGAGCTGTTTTTT. This gives the protein CSARDADTNTGELFF.

J is TRBJ2-2 and V is TRBV11-3; D not certain. Germline V gene lookup returns CDR1 SGHNT and CDR2 YENEEA. CDR3 length: 12 residues. CDR3 DNA: TGTGCTAACAGCTTAGGGTCCGGGGAGCTGTTTTTT. Residues: CANSLGSGELFF. Drawing the rest from reference TRBV11-3 and TRBJ2-2, the complete variable domain is EAGVVQSPRYKIIEKKQPVAFWCNPISGHNTLYWYLQNLGQGPELLIRYENEEAVDDSQLPKDRFSAERLKGVDSTLKIQPAELGDSAVYLCANSLGSGELFFGEGSRLTVL.

The chain combines TRBV19 with TRBJ2-7, with D possibly called TRBD1 or TRBD2 (6 bases each). The CDR3 has 14 amino acids. Per germline, CDR1 LNHDA and CDR2 SQIVND (reference sequence). Trimming cost V 5 bases and J 4 bases, with 15 bases left between them. The CDR3 sequence is CASSALGGGYEQYF. As DNA, the CDR3 is TGTGCCAGTAGTGCCCTGGGGGGCGGATACGAGCAGTACTTC.

The gene calls are TRBV5-5 and TRBJ2-6; 11 bases are shared with TRBD1. The V gene's germline CDR1 is SGHKS and CDR2 YYEKEE (reference sequence). V shed 4 bases and J 1 base; nucleotides not matched to a gene: 4. The CDR3 extends over 17 amino acids. The CDR3 spells CASSPGQGESGANVLTF. The CDR3 coding sequence is TGTGCCAGCAGCCCGGGACAGGGGGAATCTGGGGCCAACGTCCTGACTTTC.

This clonotype was seen repeatedly, ten times or more. The chain joins TRBV2 to TRBJ2-2, with D tentatively TRBD1 (6 bases). This CDR3 has 19 residues. V was trimmed by 6 bases and J by 5 bases, leaving 28 bases between them. Per the germline V gene, CDR1 is SNHLY and CDR2 is FYNNEI. The CDR3 coding sequence is TGTGCCAGCAGAGCAAGGGCCGCCTTTCCTCTCCAGGGGACCGGGGAGCTGTTTTTT. Translation gives CASRARAAFPLQGTGELFF.

This clonotype was recorded a few times. The chain joins TRBV20-1 to TRBJ2-5, with TRBD2 as a possible D gene (6 bases). Germline assignment: CDR1 DFQATT and CDR2 SNEGSKA (reference sequence). This CDR3 contains 13 residues. V was shortened by 3 bases and J by 4 bases, with 12 bases between the two germline ends. In DNA, the CDR3 is TGCAGTGCTAGTTCTTCGGGAGTAGAGACCCAGTACTTC. It encodes CSASSSGVETQYF.

The V and J genes are TRBV20-1 and TRBJ2-3; 8 bases agree with TRBD2. In germline, CDR1 is DFQATT, CDR2 SNEGSKA (reference sequence). This CDR3 has 12 amino acids. The trim removed 5 bases at V and 5 bases at J, leaving 3 bases unmatched. This CDR3 reads CSASSGRDTQYF. The CDR3 DNA is TGCAGTGCTTCTAGCGGGCGAGATACGCAGTATTTT.

The table lists this clonotype with a few counts. This chain connects TRBV28 to TRBJ2-2; tentative D call: TRBD1 (6 bases). The V end lost 11 bases, the J end lost 6 bases, and 10 bases lay between the germline ends. This CDR3 spans 11 amino acids. Germline CDR1 MDHEN, CDR2 SYDVKM. In DNA form, the CDR3 reads TGTGCCGGGAAGGGGGCCGGGGAGCTGTTTTTT. It is translated as CAGKGAGELFF.

V and J are TRBV18 and TRBJ1-1, with D perhaps TRBD1 (5 bases). Germline V gene lookup returns CDR1 KGHSH and CDR2 LQKENI. The length of the CDR3 is 14 residues. V lost 6 bases and J 5 bases, leaving 16 bases between the germline ends. CDR3 residues: CASSLGAGQTEAFF. The CDR3 nucleotides read TGTGCCAGCTCCCTCGGGGCAGGGCAAACTGAAGCTTTCTTT.

As regards this clonotype: This may come from a read error, since a much larger clone is one base off. The rearrangement links TRBV2 to TRBJ2-7; D is possibly TRBD2 (6 bases). Deletions cut 7 bases from V and 3 bases from J, with 16 bases between. CDR1 is SNHLY and CDR2 is FYNNEI in the germline V gene. The CDR3 has 14 amino acids. The CDR3 DNA is TGTGCCAGCATCCCCGACGGGGGACTCTACGAGCAGTACTTC. Translation gives CASIPDGGLYEQYF.

The chain carries TRBV6-1 and TRBJ2-7, with 8 bases aligning to TRBD2. The J segment lost 5 bases and the V segment lost 8 bases, leaving 8 bases of the junction unmatched. This CDR3 contains 13 residues. Germline V CDR1 and CDR2: MNHNS, SASEGT. CDR3 in DNA: TGTGCCAGCCGGATCGGGGGGGCTGACGAGCAGTACTTC. It is translated as CASRIGGADEQYF.

Comments on this clonotype: A much more abundant neighbour one base away suggests this may be a read error. In this CDR3 the conserved last residue, phenylalanine or tryptophan, is missing, so a read error is likely. The chain couples TRBV29-1 to TRBJ1-1, with 7 bases lining up with TRBD1. The germline V gene has CDR1 SQVTM and CDR2 ANQGSEA. Trimming at V came to 5 bases and at J to 4 bases, leaving 16 bases not matched to a gene. The CDR3 is 16 amino acids. The CDR3, as DNA: TGCAGCGTTCTAACCGTACAGGGGTTAAAAGGCACTGAAGCTTTCCTT. This gives the protein CSVLTVQGLKGTEAFL.

This chain links TRBV20-1 with TRBJ2-7, with D possibly being TRBD1 or TRBD2 (6 bases each). This CDR3 is 13 amino acids long. Germline loops: CDR1 DFQATT, CDR2 SNEGSKA (reference sequence). V was pared by 0 bases and J by 7 bases, with 13 bases between. The CDR3 loop reads CSARDRRGREQYF. The CDR3 DNA sequence: TGCAGTGCTAGAGATCGAAGGGGGAGGGAGCAGTACTTC.

The chain uses TRBV30 and TRBJ1-2; possibly TRBD1 for D (5 bases). Germline V gene sequence: CDR1 GTSNPN, CDR2 SVGIG (reference sequence). This CDR3 has 12 residues. The germline V and J ends were trimmed by 6 bases and 2 bases, with 10 bases remaining between them. CDR3 nucleotide sequence: TGTGCCTGCCTGACAGTAAACTATGGCTACACCTTC. As protein: CACLTVNYGYTF. Filled out from reference TRBV30 and TRBJ1-2, the complete variable domain reads SQTIHQWPATLVQPVGSPLSLECTVEGTSNPNLYWYRQAAGRGLQLLFYSVGIGQISSEVPQNLSASRPQDRQFILSSKKLLLSDSGFYLCACLTVNYGYTFGSGTRLTVV.

In its sample, this clonotype was seen a few times. The chain is built from TRBV4-1 and TRBJ1-5; the D gene is possibly TRBD1 (6 bases). The V gene lost 2 bases and the J gene lost 2 bases, with 10 bases spanning the gap. Germline lookup yields CDR1 MGHRA and CDR2 YSYEKL. The CDR3 contains 15 residues. The CDR3, as DNA: TGCGCCAGCAGCCAATCGGACAGAGGCAATCAGCCCCAGCATTTT. Protein product: CASSQSDRGNQPQHF.

This clonotype has a count of ten or more. The chain combines TRBV20-1 with TRBJ2-7, with TRBD2 identical over 7 bases. The germline V gene encodes CDR1 DFQATT and CDR2 SNEGSKA (reference sequence). The V and J ends lost 2 bases and 3 bases, in that order; junction bases with no gene match: 13. CDR3 length equals 16 residues. In DNA form, the CDR3 reads TGCAGTGCTAGACGCTCGGGGGGATCCCACCTCTACGAGCAGTACTTC. Translated, it gives CSARRSGGSHLYEQYF.

This clonotype was detected only a few times. This chain joins TRBV5-6 and TRBJ1-2; D ambiguous. V dropped 4 bases and J dropped 6 bases, with 13 bases sitting between them. CDR1 and CDR2 from the germline V gene are SGHDT and YYEEEE. CDR3 length: 13 amino acids. The DNA for the CDR3 is TGTGCCAGCAGCGGCCTGAGCCAGAATGGCTACACCTTC. Protein sequence: CASSGLSQNGYTF.

The V gene is TRBV2, the J gene TRBJ2-2, with TRBD2 identical over 12 bases. This CDR3 region has 17 residues. CDR1 is SNHLY and CDR2 is FYNNEI in the germline V gene. V was pared by 2 bases and J by 6 bases, with 7 bases of the junction left unmatched. The chain's CDR3 is CASSERLAGEGAGELFF. CDR3 bases: TGTGCCAGCAGTGAAAGACTAGCGGGAGAAGGGGCCGGGGAGCTGTTTTTT.

Ten or more counts support this clonotype. The rearrangement uses TRBV10-3 and TRBJ2-5; no firm D call. This CDR3 is built from 11 residues. Trimming shortened V by 6 bases and J by 5 bases, and 7 bases separated the two germline ends. The germline V gene encodes CDR1 ENHRY and CDR2 SYGVKD. The CDR3 bases are TGTGCCATCAGGAACGGGGAGACCCAGTACTTC. Translation gives CAIRNGETQYF.

This clonotype was seen at least ten times. This chain uses TRBV10-3 with TRBJ2-5, with TRBD1 matching over 7 bases. Germline CDR1 and CDR2: ENHRY and SYGVKD. The CDR3 is 13 residues long. Trimming removed 6 bases from V and 3 bases from J; junction bases left unmatched: 4. The CDR3 loop reads CAISGTAEETQYF. In DNA, the CDR3 is TGTGCCATCAGCGGGACAGCGGAAGAGACCCAGTACTTC.

This clonotype appeared a few times. The V and J genes are TRBV20-1 and TRBJ2-5, with D hard to call. CDR1 DFQATT and CDR2 SNEGSKA come from the germline V gene (reference sequence). Trimming removed 1 base at V and 2 bases at J, with 2 bases between. CDR3 length equals 11 residues. CDR3 bases: TGCAGTGCTAGAGTTCAAGAGACCCAGTACTTC. Translation gives CSARVQETQYF.

This rearrangement joins TRBV6-2 or TRBV6-3 to TRBJ1-5; weak D call: TRBD1 (5 bases). V was pared by 8 bases and J by 0 bases, with 11 bases between. The CDR3 sequence is 14 residues long. The germline V gene encodes CDR1 MNHEY and CDR2 SVGEGT. Here the CDR3 DNA reads TGTGCCAGCTCAGGGCCTAATAGCAATCAGCCCCAGCATTTT. It specifies CASSGPNSNQPQHF.

This chain uses TRBV9 with TRBJ2-5; TRBD1 or TRBD2 may be the D gene (5 bases each). The end of the DNA is better explained by TRBJ2-7, so the J call may be wrong. This CDR3 is built from 15 residues. CDR1 and CDR2 from the germline V gene are SGDLS and YYNGEE. The CDR3 protein is CASSASPGRTYEQYF. The DNA for the CDR3 is TGTGCCAGCAGCGCTTCCCCGGGACGGACCTACGAGCAGTACTTC.

The genes are TRBV29-1 and TRBJ2-7; 8 positions match TRBD2. V lost 6 bases to trimming and J lost 4 bases; unmatched junction nucleotides: 5. The CDR3 extends over 12 amino acids. Germline values: CDR1 SQVTM, CDR2 ANQGSEA. CDR3 protein: CSVLASGYEQYF. DNA for the CDR3: TGCAGCGTCCTAGCTAGCGGGTACGAGCAGTACTTC.

This chain links TRBV10-3 with TRBJ2-7; D may be TRBD1 or TRBD2 (6 bases each). Trimming pared 0 bases from V and 9 bases from J, leaving 15 bases between. Per germline, CDR1 ENHRY and CDR2 SYGVKD. The CDR3 contains 14 residues. CDR3 nucleotides: TGTGCCATCAGTGAGTCGTTAAGGGGGGCCGGGCAGTACTTC. Protein product: CAISESLRGAGQYF.